The rows below give T cell receptor beta chains drawn from one sample of a study of blood T cell repertoires in COVID-19. Data came from immunoSEQ multiplex PCR; TCRdb stores just in-frame clones and leaves some out. Found here are about 39,000 clones, approximately 85% of them singletons; the top ten hold around 4%. The sequencing input was peripheral blood. These receptors were collected from a man in his 60s with acute or convalescent COVID-19. Both conserved end residues are part of each CDR3. The order of the fields is clone size, V gene, J gene, D gene, CDR3 DNA, CDR3 protein. A D gene is named only where the DNA matches it firmly. Only some rows state a clone size, as once, few, many or a class for expanded clones.

-	TRBV5-1	TRBJ1-4	TRBD1	TGCGCCAGCAGCTTGGCCGGGAAGGGGGCTTTTGAAAAACTGTTTTTT	CASSLAGKGAFEKLFF
-	TRBV5-1	TRBJ2-2	TRBD1	TGCGCCAGCAGTCCGACAGGGGATATCACCGGGGAGCTGTTTTTT	CASSPTGDITGELFF
-	TRBV6-1	TRBJ1-2	TRBD1	TGTGCCAGCAGTGAAATGACAGGGAACTATGGCTACACCTTC	CASSEMTGNYGYTF
-	TRBV19	TRBJ2-5	TRBD2	TGTGCCAGTAGTATAGGAGGTAGCGGGGGGCGGGGGACCCAGTACTTC	CASSIGGSGGRGTQYF
-	TRBV7-9	TRBJ2-7	-	TGTGCCAGCAGCTTAGACCCGGGGAGCTACGAGCAGTACTTC	CASSLDPGSYEQYF
few	TRBV2	TRBJ2-2	-	TGTGCCAGCAGTGAGGCGACCAGGCGAGCCGGGGAGCTGTTTTTT	CASSEATRRAGELFF
-	TRBV4-1	TRBJ1-3	-	TGCGCCAGCAGCCAAGGTGGTGGTACAGGAAACACCATATATTTT	CASSQGGGTGNTIYF
-	TRBV18	TRBJ2-3	-	TGTGCCAGCTCACCTATACTTAGCGGAAGGAGCACAGATACGCAGTATTTT	CASSPILSGRSTDTQYF
-	TRBV18	TRBJ2-3	-	TGTGCCAGCTCTGCTACTAGCACAGATACGCAGTATTTT	CASSATSTDTQYF
-	TRBV4-2	TRBJ1-5	-	TGTGCCAGCAGCCAAGACGCCCAGGACATCACCGCGAATCAGCCCCAGCATTTT	CASSQDAQDITANQPQHF
-	TRBV6-2/TRBV6-3	TRBJ2-7	TRBD2	TGTGCCAGCAGTTACGGGACTAGCGGGAGGGCCGCGTACGAGCAGTACTTC	CASSYGTSGRAAYEQYF
few	TRBV6-5	TRBJ2-7	TRBD1	TGTGCCAGCAGGAGGGCGGGACAGGGGATCTACGAGCAGTACTTC	CASRRAGQGIYEQYF
-	TRBV2	TRBJ1-3	-	TGTGCCAGCAGGGGACACAGCGACTCTGGAAACACCATATATTTT	CASRGHSDSGNTIYF
-	TRBV5-4	TRBJ2-5	TRBD1	TGTGCCAGCAGCGCAAACCCAGGGGGCAGAGAGACCCAGTACTTC	CASSANPGGRETQYF
-	TRBV30	TRBJ2-6	-	TGTGCCTGGAGTGTATCTCTCTTTCTAGGTTTGACTGGGGCCAACGTCCTGACTTTC	CAWSVSLFLGLTGANVLTF
-	TRBV5-6	TRBJ2-2	-	TGTGCCAGCAGCTCGACAGTGCTGTTCACCGGGGAGCTGTTTTTT	CASSSTVLFTGELFF
-	TRBV29-1	TRBJ2-4	-	TGCAGCGTTGACGGGGGGCCCAAAAACATTCAGTACTTC	CSVDGGPKNIQYF
few	TRBV11-3	TRBJ2-1	TRBD2	TGTGCCAGCAGCTTAGATGGGCAGCGGGAGTACCATGAGCAGTTCTTC	CASSLDGQREYHEQFF
-	TRBV7-2	TRBJ1-4	TRBD1	TGTGCCAGCAGCCCCAGACAGGGGGAGGGAACTGAAAAACTGTTTTTT	CASSPRQGEGTEKLFF
-	TRBV7-2	TRBJ1-5	TRBD1	TGTGCCAGCAGCTTTTCAGGGGGACGTAATCAGCCCCAGCATTTT	CASSFSGGRNQPQHF
-	TRBV5-8	TRBJ1-1	TRBD1	TGTGCCAGCAGCATGAGGGACAGGGGGCAAGGTCGGGCTTTCTTT	CASSMRDRGQGRAFF
-	TRBV6-5	TRBJ1-1	TRBD1	TGTGCCAGCAGGGGACAGGGGGGATCGAACACTGAAGCTTTCTTT	CASRGQGGSNTEAFF
-	TRBV9	TRBJ2-3	-	TGTGCCAGCAGCGTACGGGGGGCGGGAGCAGATACGCAGTATTTT	CASSVRGAGADTQYF
few	TRBV6-5	TRBJ1-5	-	TGTGCCAGCGCGGGTATGGCAGACAATCAGCCCCAGCATTTT	CASAGMADNQPQHF